The rows below give T cell receptor beta chains drawn from one sample of a study of T cell repertoires in cytomegalovirus infection. These receptors have no identified antigens. In TCRdb, the reads were re-called with MiXCR into one record per CDR3 protein. The repertoire holds 43,000 or so distinct CDR3 sequences, around 21% seen once, with about 55% in the top ten. This sample comprised CD8+ T cells from cultured PBMCs, obtained from culture after CMV antigen stimulation. Receptors were obtained from a human donor in good health (CMV status not recorded). Some clones in this sample may be carry-over from other donors' samples. Both conserved end residues are part of each CDR3. Fields, in order: V gene, J gene, CDR3 protein.

V: TRBV7-9; J: TRBJ2-1; CDR3: CASSSGLAGYDDEQFF
V: TRBV4-1; J: TRBJ1-2; CDR3: CASSQGVGTPYGYTF
V: TRBV6-1; J: TRBJ2-7; CDR3: CASGPTTYEQYF
V: TRBV5-4; J: TRBJ2-7; CDR3: CASSSGTGLLYEQYF
V: TRBV19; J: TRBJ1-5; CDR3: CASSIGLQPQHF
V: TRBV6-2/TRBV6-3; J: TRBJ2-3; CDR3: CAAQGAADTQYF
V: TRBV2; J: TRBJ2-2; CDR3: CASSEVGENTGELFF
V: TRBV20-1; J: TRBJ2-5; CDR3: CSASQSQETQYF
V: TRBV6-6; J: TRBJ1-2; CDR3: CASSPRQPPFTF
V: TRBV30; J: TRBJ2-7; CDR3: CAWSVGGMSYEQYF
V: TRBV3-1; J: TRBJ2-7; CDR3: CASSQDDSGSPYEQYF
V: TRBV20-1; J: TRBJ2-7; CDR3: CSARDEGPSLNYEQYF
V: TRBV7-6; J: TRBJ1-1; CDR3: CASSLGRGSRNTEAFF
V: TRBV19; J: TRBJ1-1; CDR3: CASTSGRGETEAFF
V: TRBV11-2; J: TRBJ2-1; CDR3: CASSSTRDLFDNEQFF
V: TRBV9; J: TRBJ2-2; CDR3: CASSVPRPGGPTNTGELFF
V: TRBV18; J: TRBJ2-3; CDR3: CASSPPSADTQYF
V: TRBV7-9; J: TRBJ2-1; CDR3: CASSDREREQFF
V: TRBV27; J: TRBJ2-7; CDR3: CASSPGTGGYLAYEQYF
V: TRBV5-6; J: TRBJ2-7; CDR3: CASSLLGNLEQYF
V: TRBV27; J: TRBJ2-1; CDR3: CASSFWTRDGSSYNEQFF
V: TRBV27; J: TRBJ2-5; CDR3: CASSDRASGRETQYF
V: TRBV19; J: TRBJ2-7; CDR3: CASSSGGLSYEQYF
V: TRBV5-6; J: TRBJ2-3; CDR3: CASSLGALAGPDTQYF
V: TRBV2; J: TRBJ1-5; CDR3: CASSIRQSNQPQHF